The 16 T cell receptor beta chains below were found in one sample sequenced in a study of shared clonotypes between healthy human individuals. Assay used: immunoSEQ multiplex PCR; TCRdb lists only in-frame clones, some missing. In the table there are about 2,500,000 clones, more than 90% of which are singletons. Sequences were obtained from naive CD4+ T cells sorted from blood. The sample's subset: CD45RA+ positively selected. The receptors originated from a man between 18 and 29 years old in good health.

The V gene is TRBV27, the J gene TRBJ1-6, with D perhaps TRBD1 (5 bases). The CDR3 runs to 18 residues. From germline, CDR1 is MNHEY and CDR2 SMNVEV (reference sequence). The germline V and J ends were trimmed by 5 bases and 2 bases, with 19 bases remaining between them. CDR3 sequence (DNA): TGTGCCAGCAGTGGGTCCCGGGGGGGGTGGACCTATAATTCACCCCTCCACTTT. Protein product: CASSGSRGGWTYNSPLHF.

The chain carries TRBV6-5 and TRBJ2-3, with D tentatively TRBD1 or TRBD2 (5 bases each). Germline loops: CDR1 MNHEY, CDR2 SVGAGI. Deletions cut 5 bases from V and 2 bases from J, with 14 bases between. CDR3 length: 15 residues. The CDR3 protein is CASSRGRVNTDTQYF. Written as DNA, the CDR3 is TGTGCCAGCAGTCGGGGCAGGGTGAACACAGATACGCAGTATTTT.

This chain links TRBV6-5 with TRBJ2-7, with unresolved D. Trimming took off 10 bases at V and 5 bases at J, with 9 bases between the two ends. CDR1 and CDR2 (germline): MNHEY, SVGAGI. This CDR3 has 10 residues. The CDR3 sequence is CATNKDEQYF. In nucleotides, the CDR3 is TGTGCCACAAACAAGGACGAGCAGTACTTC.

The chain joins TRBV2 to TRBJ2-3; tentative D call: TRBD2 (5 bases). V was shortened by 2 bases and J by 0 bases, with 12 bases between the two germline ends. The CDR3 has 16 amino acids. Germline V gene data show CDR1 as SNHLY and CDR2 as FYNNEI. The CDR3 spells CASSELRAGSTDTQYF. CDR3 bases: TGTGCCAGCAGTGAACTTAGGGCGGGTAGCACAGATACGCAGTATTTT.

This sequence joins TRBV10-3 and TRBJ2-7, with D hard to call. The germline V and J ends were trimmed by 4 bases and 0 bases, with 7 bases remaining between them. The germline gives CDR1 ENHRY, CDR2 SYGVKD. This CDR3 contains 13 residues. The CDR3 DNA sequence: TGTGCCATCAGTGCCCGAGTCTCCTACGAGCAGTACTTC. Encoded protein: CAISARVSYEQYF.

The chain uses TRBV5-1 and TRBJ2-7; D remains ambiguous. Germline V gene sequence: CDR1 SGHRS, CDR2 YFSETQ. The CDR3 consists of 15 residues. V gave up 0 bases and J gave up 3 bases, with 13 bases separating them. Here the CDR3 reads CASSLEPSQNYEQYF. In DNA, the CDR3 is TGCGCCAGCAGCTTGGAGCCCTCTCAAAACTACGAGCAGTACTTC.

The rearrangement uses TRBV19 and TRBJ1-4; weak D call: TRBD1 (6 bases). The CDR3 has 18 residues. The V and J ends lost 7 bases and 4 bases respectively, with 25 bases between them. Germline V gives CDR1 LNHDA, CDR2 SQIVND (reference sequence). In DNA form, the CDR3 reads TGTGCCAGTACCCCGACAGGTGGCAGGAATCGCGTTAATGAAAAACTGTTTTTT. Amino acid sequence: CASTPTGGRNRVNEKLFF.

This chain uses TRBV18 with TRBJ2-4, with D hard to call. V lost 3 bases, J lost 6 bases, and 9 bases lay in between. CDR1 KGHSH and CDR2 LQKENI come from the germline V gene. CDR3 size: 13 residues. In nucleotides, the CDR3 is TGTGCCAGCTCACCGAAGGACGCAAACATTCAGTACTTC. It specifies CASSPKDANIQYF.

The chain combines TRBV5-6 with TRBJ2-7, with D possibly TRBD2 on 5 matching bases. The V gene's germline CDR1 is SGHDT and CDR2 YYEEEE. Trimming stripped 7 bases from V and 4 bases from J, with 12 bases between. The length of the CDR3 is 12 residues. The CDR3 sequence is CASGIWEYEQYF. The CDR3 bases are TGTGCCAGCGGGATATGGGAGTACGAGCAGTACTTC. Full variable domain (outside the CDR3, taken from reference TRBV5-6 and TRBJ2-7): DAGVTQSPTHLIKTRGQQVTLRCSPKSGHDTVSWYQQALGQGPQFIFQYYEEEERQRGNFPDRFSGHQFPNYSSELNVNALLLGDSALYLCASGIWEYEQYFGPGTRLTVT.

The chain has TRBV6-1 and TRBJ2-1, with D tentatively TRBD1 (6 bases). Trimming removed 10 bases at V and 7 bases at J, with 14 bases between. Germline V gene data show CDR1 as MNHNS and CDR2 as SASEGT. The CDR3 is 12 amino acids. Written as DNA, the CDR3 is TGTGCCACACACCACAGGGATAATGAGCAGTTCTTC. Translating it yields CATHHRDNEQFF.

The chain has TRBV11-2 and TRBJ1-4, with unresolved D. CDR3 length: 14 residues. Germline assignment: CDR1 SGHAT and CDR2 FQNNGV. The V end lost 5 bases, the J end lost 5 bases, and 12 bases lay between the germline ends. The CDR3 sequence is CASSPNLGNEKLFF. CDR3 DNA sequence: TGTGCCAGCAGCCCTAATCTGGGGAATGAAAAACTGTTTTTT.

The V gene is TRBV28, the J gene TRBJ1-3, with no clear D. Germline V gene lookup returns CDR1 MDHEN and CDR2 SYDVKM. The CDR3 totals 14 residues. The germline V and J ends were trimmed by 5 bases and 2 bases, with 10 bases remaining between them. The CDR3 bases are TGTGCCAGCAGTCTTTCGGATACTGGAAACACCATATATTTT. The encoded protein is CASSLSDTGNTIYF.

This chain links TRBV7-2 with TRBJ2-3; 7 bases align to TRBD1. Germline CDR1 SGHTA, CDR2 FQGNSA. J was trimmed by 1 base and V by 4 bases; bases with no gene match: 17. CDR3 length: 19 amino acids. The CDR3 DNA reads as TGTGCCAGCAGCTCTCAAGGGGGCGGCCTGCTTTTTGGCACAGATACGCAGTATTTT. This gives the protein CASSSQGGGLLFGTDTQYF. Filled out from reference TRBV7-2 and TRBJ2-3, the complete variable domain reads GAGVSQSPSNKVTEKGKDVELRCDPISGHTALYWYRQSLGQGLEFLIYFQGNSAPDKSGLPSDRFSAERTGGSVSTLTIQRTQQEDSAVYLCASSSQGGGLLFGTDTQYFGPGTRLTVL.

V is TRBV19 and J is TRBJ2-6, with no clear D. The germline V and J ends were trimmed by 3 bases and 2 bases, with 11 bases remaining between them. Germline CDR1 is LNHDA and CDR2 is SQIVND (reference sequence). This CDR3 has 16 residues. This CDR3 reads CASSMATQTGANVLTF. As DNA, the CDR3 is TGTGCCAGTAGTATGGCTACTCAAACTGGGGCCAACGTCCTGACTTTC.

This clone was seen only once. This chain uses TRBV25-1 with TRBJ2-7; no definite D call. This CDR3 comprises 13 residues. CDR1 is MGHDK and CDR2 is SYGVNS in the germline V gene. V lost 7 bases and J lost 0, with 10 bases in between. CDR3 sequence reads: CASTGSFSYEQYF. CDR3 nucleotide sequence: TGTGCCAGCACGGGCAGTTTCTCCTACGAGCAGTACTTC.

This clone was counted between two and nine times. V is TRBV6-6 and J is TRBJ1-5; tentative D call: TRBD1 (5 bases). V gave up 6 bases and J gave up 3 bases, with 18 bases separating them. The CDR3 has 16 amino acids. Germline-derived CDR1 and CDR2 are MNHNY and SVGAGI (reference sequence). In nucleotides, the CDR3 is TGTGCCAGCAGCTCTCTATCACAGGAGACCAATCAGCCCCAGCATTTT. It yields the protein CASSSLSQETNQPQHF.